This paragraph reports one T cell receptor beta chain. The clone's antigen remains unknown. This record comes from a study of cytomegalovirus exposure and HLA in healthy donors listed by TCRdb under 2017. About the study as a whole: An earlier analysis of some 550 of the donors reported about 250 Gb of sequence data and around 120 million unique TCR beta sequences from about 180 million T cells. An early release that covered roughly 600 HLA-typed donors contained about 290 gigabases of sequencing data and roughly 84 million unique TCR sequences. Of the roughly 400 genotyped donors, approximately 80% fell in the genetic ancestry cluster associated with self-reported Caucasian donors. The aim of the study was to test whether cataloging public T cell receptors could identify signatures of past pathogen exposure. The T cell repertoires of about 700 subjects were profiled by immunosequencing and related to cytomegalovirus serostatus. Besides the first cohort of under 700 subjects, a separate validation cohort made up of 120 different subjects was used. To predict cytomegalovirus infection status, the study brought together high-throughput TCR immunosequencing, statistical association of individual TCRs with disease status, and machine learning. In a later analysis, previously published TCR beta repertoires from several hundred donors were re-analyzed and high-resolution HLA genotyping was added so that TCR occurrence patterns could be studied. Rather than drawing on any new phenotypic data, the later analysis identified candidate immune exposures from TCR beta sequences and the way those sequences occurred across donors. An earlier analysis of some 600 of the donors applied high-throughput TCR beta sequencing to assess whether each TCR beta V gene segment acted as functional or pseudogenic. Alongside the repertoire data, information on donor age, sex, ethnicity and CMV serostatus was compiled. A later genetic analysis used genome-wide SNP genotypes for about 65% of the 666 donors, treating that subset as a discovery cohort. All discovery cohort repertoires had been generated on a single sequencing platform. HLA typing covered class I and class II loci at four-digit resolution. The number of donors typed differed by locus, with about 620-630 for A, B, C, DRB1 and DQB1, more than 500 for DQA1, 600 to 610 for DPA1, and 450 to 480 for DPB1. Roughly 5 DR-DQ haplotypes were treated as single units for association and clustering because of strong linkage in the cohort. Across about 370 genotyped donors of the cohort, an average of approximately 200,000 unique TCR beta nucleotide sequences per donor were sequenced, and approximately 19% of those sequences were non-productive. Points the paper makes about the study in general: In a later analysis, some 17,000 TCR beta sequences were associated with specific HLA alleles at a false discovery rate of 0.05. Because the 87-base-pair reads could not distinguish some IMGT-functional V segments, including TRBV6-2 and TRBV6-3, those segments were excluded. Sequencing depth was assumed to be roughly uniform across donors in the presence/absence analyses, though that assumption may not hold. When HLA alleles, especially DR and DQ, strongly co-occurred, attributing TCR associations to individual alleles was difficult. Because counts were too low, seventeen rarely observed V segments, including chromosome 9 orphons, were excluded from the earlier analysis of several hundred of the donors. In vitro tests confirmed that a few of the cytomegalovirus-associated TCR beta chains recognize cytomegalovirus antigens. This cohort had only TCR beta chains sequenced, and the lack of alpha or paired-chain data limited which features could be detected. Because HLA typing was missing for some donors at each locus, association tests included only the typed subset. The study gave a list of about 160 TCR beta chains associated with cytomegalovirus. Immune exposure information for the cohort was limited to CMV serostatus. Cytomegalovirus status was reported to be diagnosed by the classifier with high specificity and sensitivity in both the original and validation cohorts. In a later genetic analysis, fewer N-insertions in productive TCRs were reported among donors in an Asian-associated ancestry cluster than the roughly 640-donor mean. Most CMV-associated TCR beta chains appeared to be HLA-restricted in a later analysis, and the HLA associations seemed to be driven largely by CMV exposure. It was suggested by the authors that the approach could potentially be generalized to other disease states and immunological phenotypes. A cluster of highly shared sequence variants was judged likely to represent a technical artifact of the sequencing pipeline. In a later analysis, HLA-associated TCR beta chains were found to be more clonally expanded and to have lower generation probabilities than equally common non-associated chains. According to a later analysis, parvovirus B19, influenza, CMV and Epstein-Barr virus appeared linked to several top co-occurrence clusters. In a later analysis, TCR association rates were found to vary across HLA loci, with the most associated TCRs seen for DRB1 alleles and the fewest for HLA-C alleles. A further reported finding was that TCR beta sequences accurately predicted the HLA-A and HLA-B alleles for most subjects in the first cohort. Most TCR sequences were observed very rarely across donors, whereas some public TCRs were present in many individuals. In an earlier analysis of 587 of the donors, most TCR beta V segments appeared in productive rearrangements about 87% or about 30% of the time, broadly matching IMGT annotations. Linkage disequilibrium might explain the correlated functional status among segregating V segments, but an unknown experimental factor could not be ruled out. A later genetic analysis associated a missense DCLRE1C variant with V-gene and J-gene trimming of TCR beta chains, and an independent cohort replicated the association.

The library relied on the immunoSEQ multiplex PCR assay. A mixture of 60 forward primers for TCR Vbeta segments and 13 reverse primers for TCR Jbeta segments was used in the multiplex PCR. The CDR3 region of rearranged TCR beta genes was amplified from genomic DNA by a multiplex PCR assay. On the Illumina HiSeq System, the amplified TCR beta libraries were sequenced as 87-base-pair reads. In the paper's pipeline: A later analysis counted approximately 84 million unique TCR beta chains across the 600 to 850 repertoires, and 9 million to 14 million of these chains were shared by at least two donors. A nearest-neighbor algorithm error-corrected the raw reads and collapsed the reads into unique sequences, merging closely related sequences to remove PCR and sequencing errors. To assign V, D and J gene segments, CDR3 sequences were aligned to IMGT reference sequences. For a sequence to be retained, at least a six-nucleotide match to both a V gene segment and a J gene segment was required. A rearrangement was called productive if the CDR3 had no stop codons and remained in frame with V and J, and every other rearrangement was called non-productive. CDR3 was defined according to IMGT convention as the region running from the second conserved V-encoded cysteine to the conserved J-encoded phenylalanine. In an earlier analysis of more than 550 of the donors, sequences lacking an unambiguous match to a single V gene segment were excluded. An earlier analysis of some 610 of the donors called V segments functional above 56.7% productive rearrangements and segregating when the between-donor standard deviation exceeded 5%. A statistical classification framework was built for diagnosing cytomegalovirus status from the catalog of TCR beta chain sequences. V and J gene assignment, in a later analysis, came from comparing TCR nucleotide sequences with IMGT/GENE-DB human TR gene sequences. The TCRdist pipeline was used in a later analysis to assign CDR3 sequences and most-parsimonious VDJ recombination scenarios. A later analysis defined each TCR beta chain by its CDR3 amino acid sequence plus V-gene family, and excluded reads lacking a unique V-gene family. A later analysis removed 450 to 600 highly shared, low-generation-probability nucleotide sequences to deal with suspected cross-contamination and a sequencing artifact. For each public chain, a later analysis derived a clonal expansion index from normalized ranks of inferred template counts within each repertoire. Generation probabilities in a later analysis came from a VDJ recombination model fitted to out-of-frame rearrangements, and those results were checked against IGoR. In a later analysis, hypergeometric tests were used to score TCR-TCR, TCR-HLA and TCR-CMV co-occurrence, with a repertoire-size bias correction applied to TCR pairs. A later analysis estimated false discovery rates by permuting HLA or CMV assignments 20 times. In a later analysis, co-occurring TCRs were grouped using DBSCAN, with TCRdist sequence similarity added in when clustering inside HLA-allele-positive subsets. Repertoires with fewer than 30,000 or more than 120,000 public chains were left out of co-occurrence clustering, as were about 5 repertoires with anomalous nucleotide sharing. The source is immuneACCESS, and TCRdb retained only in-frame sequences with V and J called. Part of the clones is not carried over; for the studies checked, unresolved V genes explain less than half of this, and the remainder is unexplained. V and J calls and clone size come straight from that table; D and trimming were deduced from the DNA. The sample's records list 200,000 to 250,000 clones. The ten largest clones represent over 0.75% of the sample.

The cohort consisted of 600 to 750 healthy bone marrow donors. At the time of sampling, every cohort member was nominally healthy, though immune exposures that went unrecorded were likely present. The donor was CMV seropositive and belonged to the group of 250 to 350 seropositive cohort members. A peripheral blood sample was collected from each donor, and TCR beta sequencing was performed on peripheral blood mononuclear cells. Genomic DNA was extracted from the blood cell samples with the Qiagen DNeasy Blood Extraction Kit. According to the germline V gene, CDR1 reads SGHVS and CDR2 reads FNYEAQ. Reading from cysteine to phenylalanine, the CDR3 counts 16 amino acids. Only the CDR3 region is kept as DNA, spanning 48 bases read in frame from base 1. V is cut back by 5 bases and J by 9 bases, with 12 bases in the junction unmatched.

This clonotype originated in a woman younger than 45 in good health and CMV-seropositive. Sequencing used PBMCs. The rearrangement combines TRBV7-6 with TRBJ2-1; a stretch of 11 junction bases matches TRBD1. CDR3 reads: CASSLRTGGALSEQFF. The nucleotide sequence is given as TGTGCCAGCAGCCTCCGGACAGGGGGCGCGCTGAGTGAGCAGTTCTTC.